Below are 4 T cell receptor beta chains sequenced from a single sample in a study of sequential checkpoint blockade in melanoma. This table comes from immunoSEQ multiplex PCR, and its TCRdb copy is limited to in-frame clones, with some not included. The sample includes over 20,000 clones, nearly 70% of them seen just once. Treatment described: randomized to nivolumab then ipilimumab (arm A) or the reverse (arm B). Material: CD8+ T cells sorted from blood (inferred from file names), obtained from a patient given nivolumab and ipilimumab in sequence. The origin of the receptors is a human donor with melanoma.

V gene TRBV6-5 combines with J gene TRBJ2-7; the D gene is possibly TRBD1 (6 bases). Trimming cost V 6 bases and J 3 bases, with 18 bases left between them. CDR1 is MNHEY, CDR2 SVGAGI, per germline. The CDR3 loop spans 15 amino acids. CDR3 sequence (DNA): TGTGCCAGCAGGAGACAGGTCTCAGATCTCTACGAGCAGTACTTC. This encodes CASRRQVSDLYEQYF.

This clone is medium-sized by share. The rearrangement joins TRBV6-1 to TRBJ1-5; 7 bases align to TRBD1. CDR1 and CDR2 from the germline V gene are MNHNS and SASEGT. J gave up 7 bases and V 6 bases, and 12 bases lay outside the gene matches. The CDR3 is made up of 15 amino acids. CDR3 sequence: CASRDLTGGGQPQHF. DNA for the CDR3: TGTGCCAGCAGGGATTTGACCGGAGGGGGCCAGCCCCAGCATTTT.

This chain links TRBV4-2 with TRBJ1-4; no definite D call. Germline values: CDR1 LGHNA, CDR2 YNFKEQ. This CDR3 has 12 residues. Trimming left V 0 bases short and J 12 bases short, with 8 bases between. The CDR3 protein is CASSQDWRELFF. The DNA of the CDR3 is TGTGCCAGCAGCCAAGATTGGCGGGAACTGTTTTTT.

The chain combines TRBV4-3 with TRBJ2-2; 7 bases line up with TRBD2. V shed 1 base, J shed 4 bases, and the junction held 6 bases outside the gene matches. The V gene's germline CDR1 is LGHNA and CDR2 YSLEER. The CDR3 is 16 residues long. The CDR3 here is CASSQGAGVFTGELFF. For the CDR3, the DNA is TGCGCCAGCAGCCAAGGGGCGGGGGTTTTCACCGGGGAGCTGTTTTTT.